The clone carrying this TCR beta chain has ten or more counts. Its antigen remains unidentified. This CDR3 has 15 residues. The trim removed 6 bases at V and 7 bases at J, leaving 9 bases unmatched. TCRdb used MiXCR to reprocess the reads, holding one entry per CDR3 protein. The data contain 490,000 or so distinct CDR3 sequences, approximately 10% of them singletons. These data belong to a study of T cell repertoires in cytomegalovirus infection. Study overall: Signatures in public TCR beta sequences pointed to both CMV infection and matching HLA type.

Broader study findings: Carriers of CMV plus the relevant HLA were identified by cumulative public TCR beta family frequency. HLA-C-restricted CMV-specific TCR beta clonotypes prevailed in the ex vivo response.

The gene calls are TRBV12-3 or TRBV12-4 and TRBJ2-2; the match to TRBD2 covers 9 bases. Sample: PBMCs. This clonotype was obtained from a human donor in good health (CMV status not recorded). Some clones in this sample may be carry-over from other donors' samples. CDR3 sequence reads: CASRERTSVIGELFF. The CDR3 DNA sequence: TGTGCCAGCAGAGAGCGGACTAGCGTTATCGGGGAGCTGTTTTTT.